Below are 5 T cell receptor beta chains sequenced from a single sample in a study of regulatory T cells in long-lasting Graves disease. Combining iRepertoire HTBI primers with Arm-PCR of CDR3 regions, the authors built TCR beta libraries. TCRdb reprocessed the multiplex PCR reads via MiXCR and lists one record per CDR3 protein. The data show around 450,000 distinct CDR3 sequences, 15% to 20% seen once. The time point: newly diagnosed GD, antithyroid drugs for less than 3 months. RNA from PBMCs was the source of the TCR library. This same sample was also part of a study on T cells in Graves' hyperthyroidism and ophthalmopathy.

The sample consisted of peripheral blood mononuclear cells (PBMCs), taken at new diagnosis, from a patient treated with antithyroid drugs. The source is a man in his forties or fifties with Graves disease.

This clonotype was detected a few times. The rearrangement uses TRBV13 and TRBJ2-3, with no clear D. The CDR3 has 15 amino acids. Germline V CDR1 and CDR2: PRHDT, FYEKMQ (reference sequence). Trimming left V 1 base short and J 4 bases short, with 12 bases between. CDR3 sequence: CASSLDEGRPDTQYF. DNA of the CDR3: TGTGCCAGCAGCTTAGACGAAGGAAGGCCAGATACGCAGTATTTT.

There are a few counts of this clonotype. The chain recombines TRBV2 with TRBJ2-1, with no clear D. Trimming removed 5 bases at V and 6 bases at J, with 11 bases between. The germline V gene encodes CDR1 SNHLY and CDR2 FYNNEI. The CDR3 is 13 amino acids. DNA of the CDR3: TGTGCCAGCAGTTCTAAAGCTAGCAATGAGCAGTTCTTC. Amino acids: CASSSKASNEQFF.

In regard to this clonotype: Just one base apart from a much larger clone, this may be a read error. V usage is TRBV6-2 or TRBV6-3 and J usage is TRBJ2-1, with D uncertain. The DNA end lines up better with TRBJ2-7; the J call may be wrong. This CDR3 is built from 13 residues. Germline assignment: CDR1 MNHEY and CDR2 SVGEGT. CDR3 protein: CVSSEYGYYEQYF. The CDR3 DNA sequence: TGTGTCAGCAGTGAATACGGGTACTACGAGCAGTACTTC.

This clonotype was counted ten times or more. The chain carries TRBV28 and TRBJ2-7; 7 bases map to TRBD2. J was trimmed by 4 bases and V by 8 bases; bases with no gene match: 8. CDR3 size: 13 residues. The V gene's germline CDR1 is MDHEN and CDR2 SYDVKM. The CDR3: CASCCGSGYEQYF. DNA of the CDR3: TGTGCCAGCTGTTGCGGGAGCGGGTACGAGCAGTACTTC.

This clonotype occurred many times. The chain uses TRBV27 and TRBJ2-5, with D perhaps matching TRBD2 (6 bases). The CDR3 length is 15 residues. Deletions cut 3 bases from V and 5 bases from J, with 16 bases between. Germline loops: CDR1 MNHEY, CDR2 SMNVEV (reference sequence). In nucleotides, the CDR3 is TGTGCCAGCAGTTTCCGGCGGGATGCCGCGGAGACCCAGTACTTC. As protein: CASSFRRDAAETQYF.